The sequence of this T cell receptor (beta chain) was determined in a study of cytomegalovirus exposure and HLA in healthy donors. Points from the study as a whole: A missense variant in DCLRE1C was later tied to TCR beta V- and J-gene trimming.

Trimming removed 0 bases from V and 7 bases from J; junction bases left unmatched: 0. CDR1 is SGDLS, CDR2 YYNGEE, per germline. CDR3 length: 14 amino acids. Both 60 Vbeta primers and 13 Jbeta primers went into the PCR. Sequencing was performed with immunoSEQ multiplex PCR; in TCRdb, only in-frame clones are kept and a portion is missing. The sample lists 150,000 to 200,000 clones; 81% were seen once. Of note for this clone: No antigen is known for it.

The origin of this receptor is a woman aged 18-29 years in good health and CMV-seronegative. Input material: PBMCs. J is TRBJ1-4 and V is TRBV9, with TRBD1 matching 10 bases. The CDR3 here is CASSVGQGAEKLFF. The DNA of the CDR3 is TGTGCCAGCAGCGTAGGACAGGGGGCTGAAAAACTGTTTTTT.